These T cell receptor beta chains were read from a single sample in a study of T cell responses to AZD1222 COVID-19 vaccine. Clones were read by immunoSEQ multiplex PCR, and TCRdb kept only the in-frame ones, dropping some. The data contain approximately 270,000 clones, approximately 94% of them singletons. Sequencing used peripheral blood, obtained 28 days after the second AZD1222 dose. The receptors derive from an adult who received the AZD1222 COVID-19 vaccine. Both conserved end residues are part of each CDR3. D genes are given only for firm matches. Clone size is stated in some rows and not others, as once, few, many or a class when expanded.

V gene	clone size	J gene	D gene	CDR3 protein	CDR3 DNA
TRBV18	.	TRBJ1-1	.	CASSPTGLAEAFF	TGTGCCAGCTCACCAACAGGGCTAGCGGAAGCTTTCTTT
TRBV5-1	once	TRBJ2-5	.	CASSLYGGDIKETQYF	TGCGCCAGCAGCTTGTACGGGGGAGACATCAAGGAGACCCAGTACTTC
TRBV19	.	TRBJ2-7	.	CASSIGNNEQYF	TGTGCCAGTAGTATTGGAAATAACGAGCAGTACTTC
TRBV28	.	TRBJ1-1	.	CASSVRAYTEAFF	TGTGCCAGCAGTGTCCGGGCATACACTGAAGCTTTCTTT
TRBV7-8	.	TRBJ2-2	TRBD1	CASSSSRQGGAGELFF	TGTGCCAGCAGCTCCAGCAGACAGGGGGGGGCCGGGGAGCTGTTTTTT
TRBV3-1/TRBV3-2	once	TRBJ2-2	TRBD2	CASSHDLAGGTGELFF	TGTGCCAGCAGCCACGATCTAGCGGGAGGCACCGGGGAGCTGTTTTTT
TRBV2	.	TRBJ1-5	TRBD1	CASSGDRASNQPQHF	TGTGCCAGCAGTGGGGACAGGGCCTCCAATCAGCCCCAGCATTTT
TRBV15	.	TRBJ2-7	TRBD2	CATSRDVYSGSEYEQYF	TGTGCCACCAGCAGAGATGTCTATAGCGGGAGTGAGTACGAGCAGTACTTC
TRBV5-1	.	TRBJ2-7	TRBD1	CASSGDRGSYEQYF	TGCGCCAGCAGCGGGGACAGGGGGTCCTACGAGCAGTACTTC
TRBV7-6	.	TRBJ2-2	TRBD2	CASSLEVAGGPVTGELFF	TGTGCCAGCAGCTTAGAGGTTGCGGGAGGGCCGGTCACCGGGGAGCTGTTTTTT
TRBV5-1	few	TRBJ2-2	.	CASSPGDAFGTGELFF	TGCGCCAGCAGCCCTGGGGACGCCTTCGGGACCGGGGAGCTGTTTTTT
TRBV6-1	.	TRBJ2-3	.	CASSERLGQYF	TGTGCCAGCAGTGAACGGTTGGGACAGTATTTT
TRBV24-1	.	TRBJ2-7	.	CATRAPSEDTHTHEQYF	TGTGCCACCCGCGCCCCCTCCGAGGACACCCACACCCACGAGCAGTACTTC
TRBV28	.	TRBJ2-3	TRBD1	CASYGQGSKSTDTQYF	TGTGCCAGCTACGGACAGGGGTCGAAATCCACAGATACGCAGTATTTT
TRBV11-1	.	TRBJ2-1	.	CASSSMFGISNEQFF	TGTGCCAGCAGCTCAATGTTCGGGATCAGCAATGAGCAGTTCTTC
TRBV7-3	.	TRBJ2-1	TRBD2	CASSSESGRANEQFF	TGTGCCAGCAGCTCTGAGAGCGGGAGGGCCAATGAGCAGTTCTTC
TRBV5-1	.	TRBJ2-1	TRBD1	CASRHRDRGRGSEQFF	TGCGCCAGCAGACACCGGGACAGGGGGCGAGGAAGTGAGCAGTTCTTC
TRBV29-1	.	TRBJ2-7	.	CSVEKGAYEQYF	TGCAGCGTTGAAAAGGGGGCCTACGAGCAGTACTTC
TRBV19	.	TRBJ1-5	.	CASTGFGVQPQHF	TGTGCCAGCACAGGGTTTGGGGTCCAGCCCCAGCATTTT
TRBV5-1	.	TRBJ1-4	TRBD1	CASRSGTGNEKLFF	TGCGCCAGCAGATCCGGGACAGGGAATGAAAAACTGTTTTTT
TRBV7-9	.	TRBJ2-4	.	CASATHSQNIQYF	TGTGCCAGCGCCACTCATTCACAAAACATTCAGTACTTC
TRBV14	few	TRBJ2-1	TRBD1	CASSQVGDRGFGEQFF	TGTGCCAGCAGCCAAGTAGGGGACAGGGGATTTGGTGAGCAGTTCTTC
TRBV5-6	.	TRBJ2-5	TRBD2	CASRKSGDLGTQYF	TGTGCCAGCAGGAAGAGCGGGGACTTGGGGACCCAGTACTTC
TRBV5-1	.	TRBJ1-1	.	CASSLAPYTEAFF	TGCGCCAGCAGCTTGGCCCCTTACACTGAAGCTTTCTTT
TRBV2	.	TRBJ1-6	.	CASMPDYNSPLHF	TGTGCCAGCATGCCAGATTATAATTCACCCCTCCACTTT
TRBV7-9	.	TRBJ2-5	.	CASSLVGGDWGETQYF	TGTGCCAGCAGCTTAGTAGGTGGGGACTGGGGCGAGACCCAGTACTTC
TRBV7-7	once	TRBJ2-1	TRBD2	CASSLRSGGANNEQFF	TGTGCTAGCAGCCTACGTAGCGGGGGGGCAAACAATGAGCAGTTCTTC
TRBV5-4	.	TRBJ2-5	.	CASSFGRANFPETQYF	TGTGCCAGCAGCTTCGGCAGGGCGAATTTTCCAGAGACCCAGTACTTC
TRBV5-4	.	TRBJ1-4	TRBD1	CASSLSEGQPNEKLFF	TGTGCCAGCAGCTTAAGCGAGGGACAGCCTAATGAAAAACTGTTTTTT
TRBV7-6	.	TRBJ2-3	.	CASSDHPSDTQYF	TGTGCCAGCAGTGATCACCCGTCGGATACGCAGTATTTT
TRBV5-1	.	TRBJ2-2	.	CASSLGNTGELFF	TGCGCCAGCAGCTTGGGGAACACCGGGGAGCTGTTTTTT
TRBV5-1	.	TRBJ1-6	.	CASREQGNSPLHF	TGCGCCAGCCGAGAACAGGGTAATTCACCCCTCCACTTT
TRBV4-1	.	TRBJ1-6	.	CASSQGAGSSYNSPLHF	TGCGCCAGCAGCCAAGGGGCCGGAAGCTCCTATAATTCACCCCTCCACTTT
TRBV7-9	.	TRBJ1-2	TRBD1	CASSPGQGPNYGYTF	TGTGCCAGCAGCCCAGGACAGGGACCCAACTATGGCTACACCTTC
TRBV7-2	.	TRBJ2-3	.	CASSLGWDTQYF	TGTGCCAGCAGCTTAGGTTGGGATACGCAGTATTTT
TRBV6-5	once	TRBJ1-1	.	CAEPFQGYTEAFF	TGTGCCGAACCTTTCCAGGGGTACACTGAAGCTTTCTTT
TRBV11-3	once	TRBJ1-6	.	CASSLGGRSSPLHF	TGTGCCAGCAGCTTAGGGGGAAGAAGTTCACCCCTCCACTTT
TRBV19	once	TRBJ1-2	.	CASRKMRGSYGYTF	TGTGCCAGTCGGAAGATGAGGGGGAGCTATGGCTACACCTTC
TRBV2	.	TRBJ1-2	TRBD1	CAIRTGENYGYTF	TGTGCCATCAGGACAGGTGAAAACTATGGCTACACCTTC
TRBV5-1	.	TRBJ1-6	.	CASSLQEGTNSPLHF	TGCGCCAGCAGCTTGCAGGAGGGGACAAATTCACCCCTCCACTTT
TRBV19	.	TRBJ2-7	.	CASSIRPPSNEQYF	TGTGCCAGTAGTATAAGGCCTCCCTCCAACGAGCAGTACTTC
TRBV4-2	.	TRBJ2-1	TRBD1	CASSNRGNEQFF	TGTGCCAGCAGCAACAGGGGCAATGAGCAGTTCTTC
TRBV7-2	.	TRBJ2-7	TRBD2	CASSSRAGSGTSSYEQYF	TGTGCCAGCAGCTCCCGGGCCGGTAGTGGGACTAGCTCCTACGAGCAGTACTTC
TRBV2	.	TRBJ1-2	.	CASSELNYGYTF	TGTGCCAGCAGTGAGTTAAACTATGGCTACACCTTC
TRBV27	.	TRBJ1-3	.	CASKAPQGGESFFYSGNTIYF	TGTGCCAGCAAAGCCCCCCAAGGGGGAGAAAGTTTCTTTTACTCTGGAAACACCATATATTTT
TRBV6-5	.	TRBJ2-7	.	CASSYWLGATHEQYF	TGTGCCAGCAGTTACTGGTTGGGGGCGACCCACGAGCAGTACTTC
TRBV6-1	.	TRBJ2-7	.	CASKNLREQYF	TGTGCCAGCAAAAATTTGCGGGAGCAGTACTTC
TRBV4-1	.	TRBJ2-3	.	CASSQDTGAGDTQYF	TGCGCCAGCAGCCAAGATACGGGGGCCGGAGATACGCAGTATTTT
TRBV12-3/TRBV12-4	.	TRBJ2-7	.	CASSGPYEQYF	TGTGCCAGCAGCGGACCTTACGAGCAGTACTTC
TRBV10-3	.	TRBJ1-2	.	CATEAGDGGYGYTF	TGTGCCACCGAGGCAGGGGATGGGGGCTATGGCTACACCTTC
TRBV18	.	TRBJ1-1	TRBD1	CASSQGQTTEAFF	TGTGCCAGCTCACAGGGACAGACCACTGAAGCTTTCTTT
TRBV27	.	TRBJ1-5	TRBD1	CASSPLRTGEQPQHF	TGTGCCAGCAGCCCCCTCCGGACAGGCGAGCAGCCCCAGCATTTT
TRBV11-2	.	TRBJ2-7	.	CASSLEADYEQYF	TGTGCCAGCAGCTTAGAGGCGGACTACGAGCAGTACTTC
TRBV28	.	TRBJ2-7	TRBD1	CASRDRGSLYEQYF	TGTGCCAGCCGGGACAGGGGATCCCTCTACGAGCAGTACTTC
TRBV19	.	TRBJ1-4	.	CASSGIGQVNEKLFF	TGTGCCAGTAGTGGAATCGGACAAGTTAATGAAAAACTGTTTTTT
TRBV19	.	TRBJ2-1	TRBD2	CASRWRGDSYNEQFF	TGTGCCAGTCGCTGGCGGGGGGACTCCTACAATGAGCAGTTCTTC